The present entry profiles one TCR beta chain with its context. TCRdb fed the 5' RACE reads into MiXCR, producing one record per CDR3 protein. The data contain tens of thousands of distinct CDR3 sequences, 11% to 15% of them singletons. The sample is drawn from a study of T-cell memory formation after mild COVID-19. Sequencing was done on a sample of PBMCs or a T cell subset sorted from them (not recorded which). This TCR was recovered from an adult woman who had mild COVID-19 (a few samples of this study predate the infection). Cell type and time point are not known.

This CDR3 reads CSVHDGYTDTQYF. The CDR3 nucleotides read TGCAGCGTTCATGACGGGTACACAGATACGCAGTATTTT. V is TRBV29-1 and J is TRBJ2-3; D ambiguous. V lost 5 bases, J lost 2 bases, and 11 bases lay in between. Germline lookup yields CDR1 SQVTM and CDR2 ANQGSEA. The CDR3 length is 13 residues.